The present T cell receptor (beta chain) was sequenced within a study of graft-versus-host responses after intestinal transplantation. Germline V gives CDR1 LNHDA, CDR2 SQIVND (reference sequence). J gave up 6 bases and V 3 bases, and 21 bases lay outside the gene matches. CDR3 length: 21 amino acids. Study-wide results and caveats: The recipient marrow held GvH clones, and some of them showed up first in ileum or blood. Some patients had graft-donor T cell macrochimerism, and their allografts showed high graft-versus-host to host-versus-graft clonal ratios.

TCRdb's table, derived via immunoSEQ multiplex PCR, lists solely in-frame clones and lacks some. The table lists about 97,000 clones, around 90% of them singletons, with about 16% in the top ten. As for this clone: The target antigen is unknown.

Sequencing used PBMCs, obtained around 68 weeks after intestinal transplant. The sequence was collected from a human patient who received an intestinal transplant, so some T cells may come from the graft donor. The rearrangement links TRBV19 to TRBJ2-1, with 12 bases that match TRBD2. For the CDR3, the DNA is TGTGCCAGTAGTATGCAGGGTATGAGGGCTAGCGGGGGGGCTCTTAGCAATGAGCAGTTCTTC. Translating it yields CASSMQGMRASGGALSNEQFF.